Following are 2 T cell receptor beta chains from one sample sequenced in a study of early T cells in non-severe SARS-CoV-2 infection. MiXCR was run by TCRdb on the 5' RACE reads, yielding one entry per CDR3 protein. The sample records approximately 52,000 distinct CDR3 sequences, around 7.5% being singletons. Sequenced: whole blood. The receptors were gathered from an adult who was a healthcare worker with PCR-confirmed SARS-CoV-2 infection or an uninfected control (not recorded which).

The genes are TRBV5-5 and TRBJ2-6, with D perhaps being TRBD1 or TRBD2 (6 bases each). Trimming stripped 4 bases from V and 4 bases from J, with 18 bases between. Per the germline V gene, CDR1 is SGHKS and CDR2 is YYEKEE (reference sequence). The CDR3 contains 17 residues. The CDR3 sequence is CASSRGPGAQGANVLTF. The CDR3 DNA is TGTGCCAGCAGCCGGGGGCCAGGCGCTCAAGGGGCCAACGTCCTGACTTTC. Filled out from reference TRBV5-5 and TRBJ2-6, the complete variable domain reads DAGVTQSPTHLIKTRGQQVTLRCSPISGHKSVSWYQQVLGQGPQFIFQYYEKEERGRGNFPDRFSARQFPNYSSELNVNALLLGDSALYLCASSRGPGAQGANVLTFGAGSRLTVL.

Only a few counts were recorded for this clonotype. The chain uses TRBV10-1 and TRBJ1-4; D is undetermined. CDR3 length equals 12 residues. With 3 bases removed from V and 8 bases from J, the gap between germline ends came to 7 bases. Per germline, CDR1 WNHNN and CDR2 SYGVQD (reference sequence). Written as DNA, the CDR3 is TGCGCCAGCAGTGATATGGAGGAAAAACTGTTTTTT. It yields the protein CASSDMEEKLFF.